The 3 T cell receptor beta chains presented below share a single source sample, sequenced in a study of blood T cell repertoires in COVID-19. Using immunoSEQ multiplex PCR, the repertoire was profiled, and TCRdb retains in-frame clones only, with some absent. In the table there are about 120,000 clones, roughly 86% of which are singletons. The sequenced sample was peripheral blood. These receptors were taken from a woman in her 70s with COVID-19, enrolled during active disease.

This chain links TRBV12-3 or TRBV12-4 with TRBJ2-1; D is unresolved. The CDR3 spans 12 residues. Deletions cut 7 bases from V and 7 bases from J, with 11 bases between. The CDR3 region has the DNA TGTGCCAGCATCTCCGACTCGAATGAGCAGTTCTTC. Protein product: CASISDSNEQFF.

J is TRBJ1-5 and V is TRBV6-5, with 10 nucleotides matching TRBD1. The trim removed 6 bases at V and 6 bases at J, leaving 8 bases unmatched. This CDR3 region has 15 residues. Germline assignment: CDR1 MNHEY and CDR2 SVGAGI. In nucleotides, the CDR3 is TGTGCCAGCAGACAGACAGGGGGCGCTTCTCAGCCCCAGCATTTT. It yields the protein CASRQTGGASQPQHF.

The V call is TRBV28, the J call TRBJ1-1, with TRBD1 as a possible D gene (6 bases). The germline V gene encodes CDR1 MDHEN and CDR2 SYDVKM. The CDR3 spans 14 residues. Trimming pared 2 bases from V and 4 bases from J, leaving 11 bases between. CDR3 region: CASSLGNRVTEAFF. CDR3 sequence (DNA): TGTGCCAGCAGTTTAGGGAACAGGGTCACTGAAGCTTTCTTT.